This T cell receptor beta chain was recovered during a study of neoadjuvant anti-PD-1 for oral cavity cancer. PBMC libraries mostly used approximately 500 ng of input genomic DNA, with six replicates per sample. TCRdb's copy holds only in-frame clones and misses some; the assay was immunoSEQ multiplex PCR. The sample has about 72,000 clones; about 88% are singletons. A single count supports this clone. Described time point: after neoadjuvant nivolumab, at surgical resection. The receptor was isolated from a person aged 40-85 years with oral cavity squamous cell carcinoma. The source material was PBMCs, sampled after nivolumab (anti-PD-1) treatment.

CDR3 in DNA: TGTGCCAGCAGCTCCGGACTGGGACTCTTCACCGGGGAGCTGTTTTTT. Translating gives CASSSGLGLFTGELFF. The V and J genes are TRBV7-9 and TRBJ2-2; TRBD2 might be the D (6 bases). V lost 4 bases to trimming and J lost 4 bases, with 16 bases between them. CDR3 size: 16 residues. CDR1 is SEHNR, CDR2 FQNEAQ, per germline (reference sequence).